The T cell receptor beta chain under discussion was sequenced for a study of T cell changes during pregnancy in multiple sclerosis. Sequenced by immunoSEQ multiplex PCR; TCRdb stores in-frame clones only, minus some. The sample yields about 94,000 clones, approximately 93% seen once. V was trimmed by 5 bases and J by 2 bases, leaving 12 bases between them. Per the germline V gene, CDR1 is SQVTM and CDR2 is ANQGSEA. The length of the CDR3 is 13 residues. The specimen comprised peripheral blood, sampled after pregnancy. The J gene is TRBJ1-2, the V gene TRBV29-1; D gene uncertain. This receptor was taken from a female donor with multiple sclerosis, enrolled in a pregnancy study. The CDR3 DNA sequence: TGCAGCGTTTTAGAACAGAAGAACTATGGCTACACCTTC. Translated, it gives CSVLEQKNYGYTF.